This entry is about one T cell receptor (beta chain). The data derive from a study of blood T cell repertoires in COVID-19. Turning to the study itself: Some COVID-19 samples were acute and others convalescent; all came from the United States, Italy and Spain. The analysed material was cDNA or gDNA that came from T cells, B-cell-depleted T cells, or PBMCs.

Germline-derived CDR1 and CDR2 are SGHRS and YFSETQ. This CDR3 comprises 15 residues. Trimming at V came to 4 bases and at J to 6 bases, leaving 13 bases not matched to a gene. Study processing details: Amplification from reference gene primers served as the basis for estimated nucleated cell counts. The method was immunoSEQ multiplex PCR; TCRdb's version includes in-frame clones alone and lacks a portion of them. The V and J calls and clone size come from that table; D and trimming were worked out from the DNA. In the table there are about 62,000 clones, approximately 92% of which are singletons. The source material was peripheral blood. The V and J genes are TRBV5-1 and TRBJ2-7; 7 nucleotides match TRBD1. The sequence came from a human donor in a cohort sampled during active COVID-19. As DNA, the CDR3 is TGCGCCAGCAGCATATCGACAGGGAGCCTAAGCGAGCAGTACTTC. Its translation: CASSISTGSLSEQYF.